This entry lists 14 T cell receptor beta chains sequenced from one sample in a study of memory CD4+ T cells and cytomegalovirus serostatus. The sort gate was single viable CD3+CD4+CD8-CD45RO+ cells for memory CD4+ T cells. Produced via immunoSEQ multiplex PCR; TCRdb's table is partial and in-frame only. Of about 50,000 clones listed, 82% were seen once; the top ten hold approximately 0.59%. The sample comprised memory CD4+ T cells from blood. These receptors originate from an adult in good health and CMV-seronegative.

This chain uses TRBV4-2 with TRBJ2-5, with 12 nucleotides matching TRBD2. CDR1 is LGHNA and CDR2 is YNFKEQ in the germline V gene. The V and J ends lost 0 bases and 4 bases, in that order; junction bases with no gene match: 0. The CDR3 contains 15 residues. This chain's CDR3 is CASSQETSGGETQYF. CDR3 sequence (DNA): TGTGCCAGCAGCCAAGAGACTAGCGGGGGAGAGACCCAGTACTTC.

J is TRBJ1-5 and V is TRBV7-2; D is undetermined. Germline values: CDR1 SGHTA, CDR2 FQGNSA. The V and J ends lost 6 bases and 6 bases respectively, with 18 bases between them. The CDR3 runs to 15 residues. The CDR3 DNA sequence: TGTGCCAGCAGTCCCGGGCAGGCCTTCAGTCAGCCCCAGCATTTT. Amino acids: CASSPGQAFSQPQHF.

This CDR3 reads CASSETGVGYGYTF. For the CDR3, the DNA is TGTGCCAGCAGTGAAACAGGGGTGGGGTATGGCTACACCTTC. The chain is built from TRBV2 and TRBJ1-2, with 7 bases fitting TRBD1. CDR1 SNHLY and CDR2 FYNNEI come from the germline V gene. The ends lost 2 bases at V and 5 bases at J; junction bases unmatched: 5. The length of the CDR3 is 14 residues.

This chain connects TRBV19 to TRBJ1-6, with D maybe TRBD1 (6 bases). This CDR3 has 16 residues. Germline V CDR1 and CDR2: LNHDA, SQIVND (reference sequence). V gave up 5 bases and J gave up 1 base, with 12 bases separating them. This CDR3 is CASSSLGGSYNSPLHF. The CDR3 DNA is TGTGCCAGTAGTTCCTTAGGGGGATCCTATAATTCACCCCTCCACTTT.

The rearrangement links TRBV7-9 to TRBJ1-1; the D is unclear. Trimming shortened V by 1 base and J by 0 bases, and 18 bases separated the two germline ends. The CDR3 runs to 18 residues. Germline CDR1 reads SEHNR; CDR2 reads FQNEAQ (reference sequence). The CDR3 protein is CASSLEGAGRRMNTEAFF. DNA of the CDR3: TGTGCCAGCAGCTTAGAGGGCGCGGGCAGACGCATGAACACTGAAGCTTTCTTT.

The V gene is TRBV6-6, the J gene TRBJ2-7; possibly TRBD1 or TRBD2 for D (5 bases each). This CDR3 comprises 15 residues. V was clipped by 2 bases and J by 3 bases, with 14 bases between them. Germline assignment: CDR1 MNHNY and CDR2 SVGAGI (reference sequence). The CDR3: CASSYGADIGYEQYF. CDR3 nucleotides: TGTGCCAGCAGTTACGGAGCGGACATAGGCTACGAGCAGTACTTC.

The rearrangement links TRBV11-2 to TRBJ1-2; D not resolved. The CDR3 length is 15 residues. V lost 2 bases, J lost 5 bases, and 15 bases lay in between. Germline assignment: CDR1 SGHAT and CDR2 FQNNGV. In DNA form, the CDR3 reads TGTGCCAGCAGCTTACAGTCTACCCGGACTTATGGCTACACCTTC. Translation: CASSLQSTRTYGYTF.

The chain links TRBV2 to TRBJ1-2; D might be TRBD1 (6 bases). The CDR3 consists of 13 residues. Germline V gene data show CDR1 as SNHLY and CDR2 as FYNNEI. The V end was cut by 2 bases, the J end by 5 bases, with 9 bases between. The CDR3 sequence is CASSETGRYGYTF. The CDR3 DNA follows: TGTGCCAGCAGTGAAACAGGGAGGTATGGCTACACCTTC.

This chain connects TRBV15 to TRBJ2-7, with D hard to call. Germline CDR1 is LNHNV and CDR2 is YYDKDF (reference sequence). The CDR3 has 15 amino acids. V was cut by 0 bases and J by 2 bases, with 11 bases left in between. Written as DNA, the CDR3 is TGTGCCACCAGCAGAGATGTGGTGATACCCTACGAGCAGTACTTC. This translates into CATSRDVVIPYEQYF.

This clone rates as medium-sized. The rearrangement joins TRBV7-2 to TRBJ1-6; D is possibly TRBD1 (6 bases). CDR3 length equals 17 residues. CDR1 SGHTA and CDR2 FQGNSA come from the germline V gene. The V gene lost 4 bases and the J gene lost 9 bases, with 22 bases spanning the gap. CDR3 DNA sequence: TGTGCCAGCAGCTCCGACACCCTACAGGGCTTAAGTTCACCCCTCCACTTT. Translated, it gives CASSSDTLQGLSSPLHF. Combining the CDR3 with reference TRBV7-2 and TRBJ1-6 gives the whole variable domain GAGVSQSPSNKVTEKGKDVELRCDPISGHTALYWYRQSLGQGLEFLIYFQGNSAPDKSGLPSDRFSAERTGGSVSTLTIQRTQQEDSAVYLCASSSDTLQGLSSPLHFGNGTRLTVT.

This clone appeared a few times. The chain is built from TRBV4-2 and TRBJ2-5; 14 positions match TRBD2. With 0 bases clipped from V and 2 bases from J, the junction kept 8 bases outside the gene matches. In germline, CDR1 is LGHNA, CDR2 YNFKEQ. The CDR3 runs to 19 residues. The CDR3 coding sequence is TGTGCCAGCAGCCAAGAGGGGACTAGCGGGGGTACCCCACAAGAGACCCAGTACTTC. This gives the protein CASSQEGTSGGTPQETQYF.

The J gene is TRBJ2-7, the V gene TRBV4-1; the D gene is possibly TRBD2 (5 bases). The germline V gene encodes CDR1 MGHRA and CDR2 YSYEKL. The ends were cut back, 0 bases at V and 2 bases at J, with 17 bases in the middle. The CDR3 contains 17 residues. The CDR3 bases are TGCGCCAGCAGCCAAGATTGGAACGGGGTTACTCCCTACGAGCAGTACTTC. Translating gives CASSQDWNGVTPYEQYF.

The DNA of the CDR3 is TGTGCCAGCAGTGAAGGATGGGCAGCCCGGGTCGAAGCTTTCTTT. Residues: CASSEGWAARVEAFF. This chain links TRBV6-1 with TRBJ1-1; no clear D gene. Trimming removed 1 base from V and 8 bases from J, with 17 bases in between. This CDR3 has 15 amino acids. Germline CDR1 is MNHNS and CDR2 is SASEGT.

For the CDR3, the DNA is TGTGCCAGCAGCTTAGTAACCGTGGCAGATACGCAGTATTTT. Its translation: CASSLVTVADTQYF. The chain combines TRBV7-8 with TRBJ2-3; D call uncertain. The CDR3 has 14 amino acids. The ends were cut back, 1 base at V and 4 bases at J, with 9 bases in the middle. Germline CDR1 SGHVS, CDR2 FQNEAQ.